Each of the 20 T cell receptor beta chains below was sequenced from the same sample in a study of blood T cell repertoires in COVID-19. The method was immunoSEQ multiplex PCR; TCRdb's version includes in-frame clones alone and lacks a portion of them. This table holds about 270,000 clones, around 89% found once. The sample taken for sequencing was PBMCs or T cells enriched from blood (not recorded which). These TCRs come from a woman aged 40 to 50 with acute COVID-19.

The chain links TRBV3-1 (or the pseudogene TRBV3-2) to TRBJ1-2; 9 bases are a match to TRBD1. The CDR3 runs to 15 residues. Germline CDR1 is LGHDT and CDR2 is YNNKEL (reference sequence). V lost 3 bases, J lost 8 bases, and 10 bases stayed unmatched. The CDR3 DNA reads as TGTGCCAGCAGCCATGAGGACAGGGGAGGCCGCGGCTACACCTTC. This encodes CASSHEDRGGRGYTF.

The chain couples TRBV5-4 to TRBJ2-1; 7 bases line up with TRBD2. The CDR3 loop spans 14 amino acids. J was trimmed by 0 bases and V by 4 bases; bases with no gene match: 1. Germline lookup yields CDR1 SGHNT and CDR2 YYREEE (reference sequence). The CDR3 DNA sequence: TGTGCCAGCAGCAGGACTAGCTCCTACAATGAGCAGTTCTTC. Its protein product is CASSRTSSYNEQFF. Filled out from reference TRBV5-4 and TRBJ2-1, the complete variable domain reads ETGVTQSPTHLIKTRGQQVTLRCSSQSGHNTVSWYQQALGQGPQFIFQYYREEENGRGNFPPRFSGLQFPNYSSELNVNALELDDSALYLCASSRTSSYNEQFFGPGTRLTVL.

For the CDR3, the DNA is TGTGCCAGCTCACCTAGGGAGGACTCCGAGCAGTACGTC. Residues: CASSPREDSEQYV. The V call is TRBV18, the J call TRBJ2-7; the D gene is possibly TRBD2 (6 bases). CDR1 is KGHSH, CDR2 LQKENI, per germline. Trimming shortened V by 3 bases and J by 6 bases, and 12 bases separated the two germline ends. The CDR3 totals 13 residues.

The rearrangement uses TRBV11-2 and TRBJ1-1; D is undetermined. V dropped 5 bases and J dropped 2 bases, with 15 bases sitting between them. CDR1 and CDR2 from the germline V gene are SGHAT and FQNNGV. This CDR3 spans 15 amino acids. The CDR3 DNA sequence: TGTGCCAGCAGCGATACCGGACGGGGAAACACTGAAGCTTTCTTT. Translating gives CASSDTGRGNTEAFF.

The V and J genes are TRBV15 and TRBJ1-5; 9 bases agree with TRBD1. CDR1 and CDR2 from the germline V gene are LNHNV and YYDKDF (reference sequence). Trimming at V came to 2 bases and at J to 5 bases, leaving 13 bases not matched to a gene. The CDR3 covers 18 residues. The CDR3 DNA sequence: TGTGCCACCAGCAGATCCCGCGGGACAGGGCTGATCGATCAGCCCCAGCATTTT. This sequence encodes CATSRSRGTGLIDQPQHF.

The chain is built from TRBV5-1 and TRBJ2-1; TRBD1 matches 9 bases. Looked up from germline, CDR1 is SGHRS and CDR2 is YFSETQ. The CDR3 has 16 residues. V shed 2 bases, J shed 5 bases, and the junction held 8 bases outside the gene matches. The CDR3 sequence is CASSLLGQGINNEQFF. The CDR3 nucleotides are TGCGCCAGCAGCTTACTTGGACAGGGGATAAACAATGAGCAGTTCTTC.

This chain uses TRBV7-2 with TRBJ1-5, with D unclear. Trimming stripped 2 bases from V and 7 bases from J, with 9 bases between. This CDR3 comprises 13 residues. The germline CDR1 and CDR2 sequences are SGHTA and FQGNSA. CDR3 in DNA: TGTGCCAGCAGCTTAAATAATTTGCAGCCCCAGCATTTT. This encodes CASSLNNLQPQHF.

CDR3 sequence: CATSTLAGERETQYF. The CDR3 DNA reads as TGTGCCACCAGCACCCTAGCGGGAGAGAGGGAGACCCAGTACTTC. The rearrangement links TRBV15 to TRBJ2-5; 10 nucleotides match TRBD2. V lost 4 bases to trimming and J lost 5 bases; unmatched junction nucleotides: 7. CDR1 is LNHNV, CDR2 YYDKDF, per germline (reference sequence). The CDR3 runs 15 residues.

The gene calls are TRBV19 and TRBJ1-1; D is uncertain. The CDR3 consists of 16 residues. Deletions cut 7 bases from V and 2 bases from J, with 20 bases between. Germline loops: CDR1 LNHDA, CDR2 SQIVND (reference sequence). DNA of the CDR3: TGTGCCAGTACGTATTCGGCGGGATTAATAAACACTGAAGCTTTCTTT. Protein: CASTYSAGLINTEAFF. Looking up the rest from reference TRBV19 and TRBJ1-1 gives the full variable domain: DGGITQSPKYLFRKEGQNVTLSCEQNLNHDAMYWYRQDPGQGLRLIYYSQIVNDFQKGDIAEGYSVSREKKESFPLTVTSAQKNPTAFYLCASTYSAGLINTEAFFGQGTRLTVV.

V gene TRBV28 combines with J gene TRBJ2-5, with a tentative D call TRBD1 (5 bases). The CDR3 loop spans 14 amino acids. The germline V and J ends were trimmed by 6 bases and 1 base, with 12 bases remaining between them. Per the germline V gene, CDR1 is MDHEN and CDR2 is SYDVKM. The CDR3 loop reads CASSTQGGQETQYF. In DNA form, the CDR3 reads TGTGCCAGCAGCACGCAGGGTGGCCAAGAGACCCAGTACTTC.

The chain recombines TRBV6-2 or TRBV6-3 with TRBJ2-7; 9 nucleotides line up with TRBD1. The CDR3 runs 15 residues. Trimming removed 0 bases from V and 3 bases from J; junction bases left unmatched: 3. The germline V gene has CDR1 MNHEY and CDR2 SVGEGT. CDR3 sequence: CASSYSKDRGYEQYV. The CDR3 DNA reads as TGTGCCAGCAGTTACTCGAAGGACAGGGGCTACGAGCAGTACGTC.

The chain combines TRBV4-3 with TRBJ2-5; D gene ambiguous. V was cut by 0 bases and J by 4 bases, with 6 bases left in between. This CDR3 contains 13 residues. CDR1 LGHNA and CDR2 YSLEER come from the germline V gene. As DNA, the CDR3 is TGCGCCAGCAGCCAAGATCTTTTAGAGACCCAGTACTTC. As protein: CASSQDLLETQYF.

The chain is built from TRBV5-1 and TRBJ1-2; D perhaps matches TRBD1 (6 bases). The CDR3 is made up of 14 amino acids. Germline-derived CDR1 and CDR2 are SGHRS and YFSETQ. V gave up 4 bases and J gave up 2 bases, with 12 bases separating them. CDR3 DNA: TGCGCCAGCAGCGCCAGTGGACAGAACTATGGCTACACCTTC. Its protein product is CASSASGQNYGYTF. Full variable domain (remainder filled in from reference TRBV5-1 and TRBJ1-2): KAGVTQTPRYLIKTRGQQVTLSCSPISGHRSVSWYQQTPGQGLQFLFEYFSETQRNKGNFPGRFSGRQFSNSRSEMNVSTLELGDSALYLCASSASGQNYGYTFGSGTRLTVV.

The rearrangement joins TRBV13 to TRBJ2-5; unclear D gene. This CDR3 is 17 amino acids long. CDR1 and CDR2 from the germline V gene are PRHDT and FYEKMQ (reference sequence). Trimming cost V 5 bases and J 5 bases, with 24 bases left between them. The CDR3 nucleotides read TGTGCCAGCAGCCCCCGGGTTACTCCTTATTACGGGGAGACCCAGTACTTC. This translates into CASSPRVTPYYGETQYF.

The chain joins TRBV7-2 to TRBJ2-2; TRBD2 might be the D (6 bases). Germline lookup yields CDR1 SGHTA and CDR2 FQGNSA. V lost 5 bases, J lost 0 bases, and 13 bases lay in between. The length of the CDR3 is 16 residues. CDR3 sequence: CASSPGGSANTGELFF. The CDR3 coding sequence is TGTGCCAGCAGCCCTGGGGGGTCCGCGAACACCGGGGAGCTGTTTTTT.

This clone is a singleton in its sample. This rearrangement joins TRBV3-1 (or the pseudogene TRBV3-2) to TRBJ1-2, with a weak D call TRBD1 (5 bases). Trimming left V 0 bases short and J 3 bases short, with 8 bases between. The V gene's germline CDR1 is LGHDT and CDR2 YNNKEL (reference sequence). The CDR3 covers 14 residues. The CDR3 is CASSQEARDYGYTF. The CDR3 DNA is TGTGCCAGCAGCCAAGAGGCCAGGGACTATGGCTACACCTTC.

This chain's CDR3 is CASSYGLAGGAYNEQFF. The CDR3 DNA follows: TGTGCCAGCAGCTACGGACTAGCGGGAGGGGCCTACAATGAGCAGTTCTTC. V usage is TRBV5-4 and J usage is TRBJ2-1; the match to TRBD2 covers 15 bases. The length of the CDR3 is 17 residues. After removal of 3 bases from V and 2 bases from J, the junction contained 3 bases not matched to a gene. Germline CDR1 SGHNT, CDR2 YYREEE (reference sequence).

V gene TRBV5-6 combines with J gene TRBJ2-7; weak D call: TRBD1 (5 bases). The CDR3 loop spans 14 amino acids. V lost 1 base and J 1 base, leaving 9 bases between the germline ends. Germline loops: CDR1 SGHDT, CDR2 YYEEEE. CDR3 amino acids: CASSLRQGSYEQYF. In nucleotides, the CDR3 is TGTGCCAGCAGCTTGAGGCAGGGTTCCTACGAGCAGTACTTC.

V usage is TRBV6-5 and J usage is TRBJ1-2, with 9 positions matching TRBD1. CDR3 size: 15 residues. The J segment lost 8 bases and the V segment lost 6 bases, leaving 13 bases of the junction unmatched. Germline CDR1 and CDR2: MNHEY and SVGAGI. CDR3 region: CASRPSGQGILGYTF. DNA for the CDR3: TGTGCCAGCAGGCCCTCGGGACAGGGTATCCTAGGCTACACCTTC.

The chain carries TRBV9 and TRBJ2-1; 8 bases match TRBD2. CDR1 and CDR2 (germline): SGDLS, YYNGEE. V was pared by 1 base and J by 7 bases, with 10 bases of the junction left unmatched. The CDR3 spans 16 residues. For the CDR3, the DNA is TGTGCCAGCAGCGTAAGCAAGCGGGAGTTCGGTAATGAGCAGTTCTTC. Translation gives CASSVSKREFGNEQFF.